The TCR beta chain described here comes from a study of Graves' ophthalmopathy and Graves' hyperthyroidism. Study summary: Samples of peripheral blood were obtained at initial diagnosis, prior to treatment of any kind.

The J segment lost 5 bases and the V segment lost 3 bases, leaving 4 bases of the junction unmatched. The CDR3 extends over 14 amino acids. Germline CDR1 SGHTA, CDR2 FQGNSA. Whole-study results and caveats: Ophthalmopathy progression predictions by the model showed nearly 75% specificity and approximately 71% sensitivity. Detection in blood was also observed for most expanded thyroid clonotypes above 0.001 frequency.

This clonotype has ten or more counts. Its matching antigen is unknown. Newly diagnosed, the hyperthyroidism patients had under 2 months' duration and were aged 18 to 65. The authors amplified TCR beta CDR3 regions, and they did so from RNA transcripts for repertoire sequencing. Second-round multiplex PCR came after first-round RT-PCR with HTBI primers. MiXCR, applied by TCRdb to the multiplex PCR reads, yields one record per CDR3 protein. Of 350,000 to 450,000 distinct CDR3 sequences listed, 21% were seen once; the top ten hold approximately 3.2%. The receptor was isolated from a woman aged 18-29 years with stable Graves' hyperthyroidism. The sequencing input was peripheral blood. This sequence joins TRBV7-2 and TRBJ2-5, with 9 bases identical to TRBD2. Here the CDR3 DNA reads TGTGCCAGCAGCTTCCTAGCGGGAAGGGAGACCCAGTACTTC. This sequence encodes CASSFLAGRETQYF.